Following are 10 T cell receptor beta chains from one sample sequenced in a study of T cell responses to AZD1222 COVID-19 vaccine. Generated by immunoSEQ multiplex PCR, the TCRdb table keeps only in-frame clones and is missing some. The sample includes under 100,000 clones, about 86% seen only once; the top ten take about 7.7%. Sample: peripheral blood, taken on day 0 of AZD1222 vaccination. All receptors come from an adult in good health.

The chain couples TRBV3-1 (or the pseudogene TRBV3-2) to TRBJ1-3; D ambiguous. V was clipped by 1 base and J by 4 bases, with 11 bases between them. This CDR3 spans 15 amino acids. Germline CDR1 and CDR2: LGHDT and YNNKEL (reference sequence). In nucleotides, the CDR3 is TGTGCCAGCAGCCAAGGGGGAGTAGGCGGAAACACCATATATTTT. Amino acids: CASSQGGVGGNTIYF.

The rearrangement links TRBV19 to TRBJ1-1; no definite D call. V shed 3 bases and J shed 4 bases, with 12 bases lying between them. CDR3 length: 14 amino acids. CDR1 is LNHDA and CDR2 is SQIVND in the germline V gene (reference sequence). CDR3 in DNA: TGTGCCAGTAGTATTCTAGGTGAGGTCACTGAAGCTTTCTTT. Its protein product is CASSILGEVTEAFF.

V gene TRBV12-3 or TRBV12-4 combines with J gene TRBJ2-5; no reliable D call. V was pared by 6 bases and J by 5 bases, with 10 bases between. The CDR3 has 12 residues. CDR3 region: CASSSYYETQYF. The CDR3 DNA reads TGTGCCAGCAGCTCGTACTACGAGACCCAGTACTTC.

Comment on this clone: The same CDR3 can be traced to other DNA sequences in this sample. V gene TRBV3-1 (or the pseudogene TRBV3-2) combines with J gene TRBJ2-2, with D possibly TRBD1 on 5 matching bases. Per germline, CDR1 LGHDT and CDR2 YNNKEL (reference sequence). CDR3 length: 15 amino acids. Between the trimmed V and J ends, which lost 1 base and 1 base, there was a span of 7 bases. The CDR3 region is CASSQGQGNTGELFF. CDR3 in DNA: TGTGCCAGCAGCCAAGGGCAGGGGAACACCGGGGAGCTGTTTTTT.

This chain's CDR3 is CASSPPGGQSSTGELFF. The CDR3 DNA reads as TGTGCCAGCAGCCCCCCGGGAGGACAGTCTTCTACCGGGGAGCTGTTTTTT. The chain combines TRBV28 with TRBJ2-2; weak D call: TRBD2 (7 bases). The CDR3 has 17 amino acids. V was cut by 6 bases and J by 5 bases, with 22 bases left in between. In germline, CDR1 is MDHEN, CDR2 SYDVKM.

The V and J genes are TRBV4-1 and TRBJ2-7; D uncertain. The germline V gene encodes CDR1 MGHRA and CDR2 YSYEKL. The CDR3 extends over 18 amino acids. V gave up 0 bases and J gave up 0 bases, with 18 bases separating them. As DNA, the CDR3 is TGCGCCAGCAGCCAAGATTACCCAGGTCCCATCGGCTCCTACGAGCAGTACTTC. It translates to CASSQDYPGPIGSYEQYF.

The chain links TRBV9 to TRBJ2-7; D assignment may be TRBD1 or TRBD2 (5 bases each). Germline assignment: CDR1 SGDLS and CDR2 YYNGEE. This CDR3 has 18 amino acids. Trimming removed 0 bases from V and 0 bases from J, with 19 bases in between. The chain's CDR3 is CASSVGSSSRGLSYEQYF. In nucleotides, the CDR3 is TGTGCCAGCAGCGTAGGTTCCTCGTCGAGGGGCCTCTCCTACGAGCAGTACTTC.

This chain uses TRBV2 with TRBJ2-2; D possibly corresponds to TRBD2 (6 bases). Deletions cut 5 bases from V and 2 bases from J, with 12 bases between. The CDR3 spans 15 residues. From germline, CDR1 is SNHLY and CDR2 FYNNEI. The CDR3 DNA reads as TGTGCCAGCAGTCTCTCTAGCGCCAACACCGGGGAGCTGTTTTTT. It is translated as CASSLSSANTGELFF. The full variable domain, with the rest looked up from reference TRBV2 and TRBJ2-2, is EPEVTQTPSHQVTQMGQEVILRCVPISNHLYFYWYRQILGQKVEFLVSFYNNEISEKSEIFDDQFSVERPDGSNFTLKIRSTKLEDSAMYFCASSLSSANTGELFFGEGSRLTVL.

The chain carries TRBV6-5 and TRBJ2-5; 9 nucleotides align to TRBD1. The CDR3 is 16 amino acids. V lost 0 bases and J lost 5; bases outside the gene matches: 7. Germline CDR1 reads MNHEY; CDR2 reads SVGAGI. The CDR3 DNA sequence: TGTGCCAGCAGTTACTCCCTCGGACAGGGGCAGGAGACCCAGTACTTC. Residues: CASSYSLGQGQETQYF.

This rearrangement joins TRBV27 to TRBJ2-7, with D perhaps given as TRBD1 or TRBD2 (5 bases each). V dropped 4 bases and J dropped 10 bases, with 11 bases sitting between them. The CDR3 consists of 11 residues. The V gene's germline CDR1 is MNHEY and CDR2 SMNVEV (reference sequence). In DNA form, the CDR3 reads TGTGCCAGCAGTTGGGGGAAGTATCAGTACTTC. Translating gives CASSWGKYQYF.